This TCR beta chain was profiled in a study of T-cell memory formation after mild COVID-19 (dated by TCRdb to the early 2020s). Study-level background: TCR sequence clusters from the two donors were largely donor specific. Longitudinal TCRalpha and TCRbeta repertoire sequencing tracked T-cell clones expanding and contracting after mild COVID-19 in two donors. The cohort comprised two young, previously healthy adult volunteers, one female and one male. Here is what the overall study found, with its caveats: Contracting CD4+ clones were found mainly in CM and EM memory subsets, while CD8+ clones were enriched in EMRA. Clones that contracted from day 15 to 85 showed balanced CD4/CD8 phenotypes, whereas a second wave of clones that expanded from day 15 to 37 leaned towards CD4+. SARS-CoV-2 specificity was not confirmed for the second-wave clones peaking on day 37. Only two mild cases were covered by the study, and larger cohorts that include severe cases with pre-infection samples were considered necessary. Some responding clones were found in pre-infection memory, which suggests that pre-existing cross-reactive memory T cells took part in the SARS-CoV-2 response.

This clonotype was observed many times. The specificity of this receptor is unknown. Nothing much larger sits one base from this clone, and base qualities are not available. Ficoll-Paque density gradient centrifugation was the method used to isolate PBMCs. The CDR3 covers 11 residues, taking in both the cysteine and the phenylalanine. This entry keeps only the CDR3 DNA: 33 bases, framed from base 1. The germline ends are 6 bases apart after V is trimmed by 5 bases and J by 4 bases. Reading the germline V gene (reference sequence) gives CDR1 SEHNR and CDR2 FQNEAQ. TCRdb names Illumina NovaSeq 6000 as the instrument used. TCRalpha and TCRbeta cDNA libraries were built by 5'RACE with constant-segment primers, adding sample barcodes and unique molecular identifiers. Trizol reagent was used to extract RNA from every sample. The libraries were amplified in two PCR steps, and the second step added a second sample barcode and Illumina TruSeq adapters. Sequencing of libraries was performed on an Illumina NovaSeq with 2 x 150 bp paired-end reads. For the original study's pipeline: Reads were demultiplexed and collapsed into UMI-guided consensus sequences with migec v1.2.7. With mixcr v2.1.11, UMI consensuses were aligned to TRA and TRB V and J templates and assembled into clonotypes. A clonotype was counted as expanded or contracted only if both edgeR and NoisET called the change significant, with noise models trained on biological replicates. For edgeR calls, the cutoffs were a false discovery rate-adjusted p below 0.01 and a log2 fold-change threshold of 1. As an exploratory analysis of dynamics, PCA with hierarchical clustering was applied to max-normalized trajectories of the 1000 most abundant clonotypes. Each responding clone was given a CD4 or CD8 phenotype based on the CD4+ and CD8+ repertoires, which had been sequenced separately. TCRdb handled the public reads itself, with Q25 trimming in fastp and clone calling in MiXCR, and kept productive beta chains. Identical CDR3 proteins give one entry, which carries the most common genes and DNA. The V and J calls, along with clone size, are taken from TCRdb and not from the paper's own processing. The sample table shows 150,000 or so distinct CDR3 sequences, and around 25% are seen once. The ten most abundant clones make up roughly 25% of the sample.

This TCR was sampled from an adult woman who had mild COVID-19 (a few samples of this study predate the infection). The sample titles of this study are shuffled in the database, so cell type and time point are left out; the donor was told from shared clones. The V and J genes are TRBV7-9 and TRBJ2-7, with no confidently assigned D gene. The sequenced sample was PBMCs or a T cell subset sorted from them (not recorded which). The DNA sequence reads TGTGCCAGCAGCCAACAGTACGAGCAGTACTTC. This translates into CASSQQYEQYF.